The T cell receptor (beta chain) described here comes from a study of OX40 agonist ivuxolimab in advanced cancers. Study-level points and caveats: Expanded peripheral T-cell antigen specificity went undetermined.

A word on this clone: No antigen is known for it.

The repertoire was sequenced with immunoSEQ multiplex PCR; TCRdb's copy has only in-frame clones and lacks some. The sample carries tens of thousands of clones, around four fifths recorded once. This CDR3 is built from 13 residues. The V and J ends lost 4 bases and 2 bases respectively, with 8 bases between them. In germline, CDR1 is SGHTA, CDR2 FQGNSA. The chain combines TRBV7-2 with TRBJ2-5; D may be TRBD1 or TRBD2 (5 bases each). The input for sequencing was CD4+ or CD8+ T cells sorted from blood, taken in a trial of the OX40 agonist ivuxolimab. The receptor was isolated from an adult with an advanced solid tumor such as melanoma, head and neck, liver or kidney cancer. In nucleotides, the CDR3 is TGTGCCAGCAGCTGGGGGAGACAAGAGACCCAGTACTTC. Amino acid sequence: CASSWGRQETQYF.